Below, one T cell receptor beta chain is given with its context. Antigen: not known. Unique molecular identifiers tagged the TCRbeta library. TCRdb re-called the PCR reads through MiXCR, storing one row per CDR3 protein. The top ten hold about 5% of the sample, which has 150,000 to 250,000 distinct CDR3 sequences, 6.3% seen once. The sample belongs to a study of T-cell reconstitution after alpha-beta-depleted transplantation in children. The study, taken as a whole, reports: Several hundred graft clones that had expanded were reportedly the source of alpha-beta T cells about two months after transplant. At the one-year point after transplant, T-cell counts and TCRbeta diversity were found to come mostly from T cells that had been newly produced. For some patients, TCRbeta diversity was high at day 60 because of recipient T cells and thymic progenitors that survived.

Trimming removed 3 bases from V and 3 bases from J; junction bases left unmatched: 12. CDR1 and CDR2 from the germline V gene are KGHSH and LQKENI. The CDR3 extends over 17 amino acids. The sequences come from PBMCs, collected before TCRalphabeta/CD19-depleted stem cell transplant. This chain links TRBV18 with TRBJ2-7; TRBD1 agrees at 9 bases. The TCR sequence derives from a girl under three years old with combined immunodeficiency, due to receive a stem cell transplant. CDR3 protein: CASSPGLRDREFYEQYF. CDR3 bases: TGTGCCAGCTCACCTGGTTTACGGGACAGGGAGTTCTACGAGCAGTACTTC.